The source of this T cell receptor (beta chain) is a study of glioma-infiltrating T cells. Many counts were recorded for this clonotype. Germline-derived CDR1 and CDR2 are DFQATT and SNEGSKA (reference sequence). Trimming pared 4 bases from V and 4 bases from J, leaving 13 bases between. The CDR3 is 13 residues long. The iRepertoire nested amplicon-rescue multiplex PCR amplified TCR alpha and beta CDR3s from RNA. MiXCR, run by TCRdb on the multiplex PCR reads, gives a single entry per CDR3 protein. The sample has about 200,000 distinct CDR3 sequences; 25% to 35% are singletons. This sequence was found in a human donor with low-grade glioma or glioblastoma, undergoing nonglioma brain surgery, or in good health (not recorded which). Sequences were obtained from glioma tissue, nonneoplastic brain tissue, or PBMCs (not recorded which). This chain joins TRBV20-1 and TRBJ1-2; TRBD1 might be the D (5 bases). CDR3 in amino acids: CSANLPGSYGYTF. CDR3 DNA: TGCAGTGCTAATCTTCCAGGGAGCTATGGCTACACCTTC.